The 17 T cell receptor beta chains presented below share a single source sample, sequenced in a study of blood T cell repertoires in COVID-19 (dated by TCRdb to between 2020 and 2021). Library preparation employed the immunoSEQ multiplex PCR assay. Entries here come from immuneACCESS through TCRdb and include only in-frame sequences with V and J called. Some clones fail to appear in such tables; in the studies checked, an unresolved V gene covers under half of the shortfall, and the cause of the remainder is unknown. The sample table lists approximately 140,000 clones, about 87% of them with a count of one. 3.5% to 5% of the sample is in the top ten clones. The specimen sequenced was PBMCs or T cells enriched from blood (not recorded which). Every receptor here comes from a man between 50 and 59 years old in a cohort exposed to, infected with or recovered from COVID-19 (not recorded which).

CDR3 loop: CASSPGVAYNEQFF. The DNA of the CDR3 is TGTGCCAGCAGTCCAGGGGTGGCCTACAATGAGCAGTTCTTC. The chain carries TRBV3-1 (or the pseudogene TRBV3-2) and TRBJ2-1; tentatively, D is TRBD1 (6 bases). Germline CDR1 is LGHDT and CDR2 is YNNKEL (reference sequence). The V end was cut by 6 bases, the J end by 2 bases, with 11 bases between. The CDR3 has 14 amino acids.

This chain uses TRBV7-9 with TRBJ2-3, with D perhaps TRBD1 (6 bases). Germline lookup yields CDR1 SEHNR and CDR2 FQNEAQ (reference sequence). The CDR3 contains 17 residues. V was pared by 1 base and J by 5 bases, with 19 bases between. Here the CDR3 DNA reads TGTGCCAGCAGCTTAGGATCCCCCCAGGGGTATGGAGATACGCAGTATTTT. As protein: CASSLGSPQGYGDTQYF. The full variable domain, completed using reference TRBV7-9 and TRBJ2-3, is DTGVSQNPRHKITKRGQNVTFRCDPISEHNRLYWYRQTLGQGPEFLTYFQNEAQLEKSRLLSDRFSAERPKGSFSTLEIQRTEQGDSAMYLCASSLGSPQGYGDTQYFGPGTRLTVL.

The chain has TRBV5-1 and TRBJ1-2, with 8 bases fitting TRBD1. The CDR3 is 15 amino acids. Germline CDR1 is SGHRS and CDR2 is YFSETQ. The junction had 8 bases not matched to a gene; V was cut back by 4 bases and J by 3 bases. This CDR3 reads CASSPDRGKDYGYTF. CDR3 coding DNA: TGCGCCAGCAGCCCTGACAGGGGTAAGGACTATGGCTACACCTTC.

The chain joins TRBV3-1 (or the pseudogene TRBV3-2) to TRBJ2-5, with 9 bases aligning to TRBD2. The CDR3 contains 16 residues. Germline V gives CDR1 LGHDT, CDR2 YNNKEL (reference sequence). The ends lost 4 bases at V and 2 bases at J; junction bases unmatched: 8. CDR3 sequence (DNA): TGTGCCAGCAGCCCCTGGGCTAGCGGGGAACAAGAGACCCAGTACTTC. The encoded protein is CASSPWASGEQETQYF.

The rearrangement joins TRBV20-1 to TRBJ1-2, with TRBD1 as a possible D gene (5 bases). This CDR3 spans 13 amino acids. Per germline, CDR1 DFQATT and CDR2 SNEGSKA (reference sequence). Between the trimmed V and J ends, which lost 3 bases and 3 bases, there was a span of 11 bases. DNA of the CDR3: TGCAGTGCTAGTTCCAGGGCGGACTATGGCTACACCTTC. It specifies CSASSRADYGYTF.

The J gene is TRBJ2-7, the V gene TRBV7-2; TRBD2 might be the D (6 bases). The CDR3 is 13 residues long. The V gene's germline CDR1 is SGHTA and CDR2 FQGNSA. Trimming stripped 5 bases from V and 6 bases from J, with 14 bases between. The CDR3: CASSQRRALEQYF. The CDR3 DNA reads TGTGCCAGCAGCCAGAGGAGGGCCCTCGAGCAGTACTTC. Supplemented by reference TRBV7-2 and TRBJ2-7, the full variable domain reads GAGVSQSPSNKVTEKGKDVELRCDPISGHTALYWYRQSLGQGLEFLIYFQGNSAPDKSGLPSDRFSAERTGGSVSTLTIQRTQQEDSAVYLCASSQRRALEQYFGPGTRLTVT.

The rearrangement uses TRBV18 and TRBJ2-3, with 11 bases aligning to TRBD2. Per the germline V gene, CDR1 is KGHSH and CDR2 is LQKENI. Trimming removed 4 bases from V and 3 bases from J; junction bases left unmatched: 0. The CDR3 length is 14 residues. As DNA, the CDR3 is TGTGCCAGCTCACGGACTAGCGGGACAGATACGCAGTATTTT. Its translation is CASSRTSGTDTQYF. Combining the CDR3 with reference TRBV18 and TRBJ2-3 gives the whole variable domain NAGVMQNPRHLVRRRGQEARLRCSPMKGHSHVYWYRQLPEEGLKFMVYLQKENIIDESGMPKERFSAEFPKEGPSILRIQQVVRGDSAAYFCASSRTSGTDTQYFGPGTRLTVL.

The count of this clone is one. This CDR3 reads CASSLDPAGKQFF. The DNA for the CDR3 is TGTGCCAGCAGCTTGGATCCGGCAGGGAAGCAGTTCTTC. V is TRBV5-5 and J is TRBJ2-1, with a tentative D call TRBD1 (5 bases). Germline lookup yields CDR1 SGHKS and CDR2 YYEKEE (reference sequence). The CDR3 runs 13 residues. The V and J ends lost 0 bases and 11 bases respectively, with 12 bases between them.

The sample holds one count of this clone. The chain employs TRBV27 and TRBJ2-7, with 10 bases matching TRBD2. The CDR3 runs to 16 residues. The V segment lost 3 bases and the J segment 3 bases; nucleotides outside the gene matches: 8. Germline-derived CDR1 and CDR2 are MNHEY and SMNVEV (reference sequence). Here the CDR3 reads CASSFDLTSGNYEQYF. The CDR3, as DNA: TGTGCCAGCAGTTTTGACCTTACTAGCGGGAACTACGAGCAGTACTTC.

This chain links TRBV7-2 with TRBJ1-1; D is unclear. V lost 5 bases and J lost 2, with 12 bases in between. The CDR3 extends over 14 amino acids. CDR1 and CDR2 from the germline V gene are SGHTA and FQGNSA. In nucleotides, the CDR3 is TGTGCCAGCAGCCCGGTCTTGTCCAACACTGAAGCTTTCTTT. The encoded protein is CASSPVLSNTEAFF.

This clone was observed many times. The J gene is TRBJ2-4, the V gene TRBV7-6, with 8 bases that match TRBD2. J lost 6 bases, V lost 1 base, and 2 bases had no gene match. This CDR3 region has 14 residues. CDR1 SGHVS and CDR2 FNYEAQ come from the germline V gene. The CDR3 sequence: CASSLERGGNIQYF. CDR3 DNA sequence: TGTGCCAGCAGCTTAGAACGGGGGGGAAACATTCAGTACTTC.

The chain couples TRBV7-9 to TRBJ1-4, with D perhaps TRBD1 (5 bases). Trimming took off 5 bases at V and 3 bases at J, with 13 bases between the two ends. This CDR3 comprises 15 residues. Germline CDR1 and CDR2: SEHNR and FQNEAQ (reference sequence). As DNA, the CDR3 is TGTGCCAGCAGCAACGGAGGGGTTGCTAATGAAAAACTGTTTTTT. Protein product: CASSNGGVANEKLFF.

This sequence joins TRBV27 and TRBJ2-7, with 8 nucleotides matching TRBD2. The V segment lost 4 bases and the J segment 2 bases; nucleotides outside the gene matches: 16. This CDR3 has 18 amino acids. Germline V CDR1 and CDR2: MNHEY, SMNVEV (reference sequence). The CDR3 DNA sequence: TGTGCCAGCAGTTCGTCCCTTACTGGCGGGAGGTTCCCCTACGAGCAGTACTTC. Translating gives CASSSSLTGGRFPYEQYF.

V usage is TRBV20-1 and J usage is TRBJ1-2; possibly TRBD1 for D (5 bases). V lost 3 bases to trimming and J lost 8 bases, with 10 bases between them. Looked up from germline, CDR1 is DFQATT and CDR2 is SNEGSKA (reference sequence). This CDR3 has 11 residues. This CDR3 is CSASTEGGYTF. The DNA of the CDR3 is TGCAGTGCTAGTACGGAGGGGGGCTACACCTTC.

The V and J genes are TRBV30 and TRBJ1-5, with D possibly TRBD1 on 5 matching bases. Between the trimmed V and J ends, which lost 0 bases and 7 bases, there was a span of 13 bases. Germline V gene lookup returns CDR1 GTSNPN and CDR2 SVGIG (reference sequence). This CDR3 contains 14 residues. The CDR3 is CAWSVSRAGQPQHF. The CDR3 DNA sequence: TGTGCCTGGAGTGTTTCCAGGGCTGGCCAGCCCCAGCATTTT.

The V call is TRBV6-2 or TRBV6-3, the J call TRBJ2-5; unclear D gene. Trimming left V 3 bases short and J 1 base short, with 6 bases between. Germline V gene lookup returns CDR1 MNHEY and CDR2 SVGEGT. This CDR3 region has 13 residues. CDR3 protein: CASSYEAQETQYF. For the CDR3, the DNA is TGTGCCAGCAGTTATGAAGCCCAAGAGACCCAGTACTTC.

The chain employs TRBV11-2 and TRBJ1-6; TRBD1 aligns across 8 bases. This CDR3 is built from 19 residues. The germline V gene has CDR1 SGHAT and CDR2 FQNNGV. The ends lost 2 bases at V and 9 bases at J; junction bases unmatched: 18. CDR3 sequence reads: CASSLYYLNPRTGTSPLHF. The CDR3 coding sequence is TGTGCCAGCAGCTTATACTACCTCAACCCTAGGACAGGGACTTCACCCCTCCACTTT. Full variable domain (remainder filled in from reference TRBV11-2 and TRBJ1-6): EAGVAQSPRYKIIEKRQSVAFWCNPISGHATLYWYQQILGQGPKLLIQFQNNGVVDDSQLPKDRFSAERLKGVDSTLKIQPAKLEDSAVYLCASSLYYLNPRTGTSPLHFGNGTRLTVT.